Presented here are 9 T cell receptor beta chains from one specimen sequenced in a study of PD-L1 blockade in urothelial cancer. TCRdb's table, derived via immunoSEQ multiplex PCR, lists solely in-frame clones and lacks some. The sample consists of about 70,000 clones, around 84% of them appearing once. This specimen was PBMCs, taken around atezolizumab (anti-PD-L1) treatment. The origin of the receptors is a man aged 70-80 years with urothelial cancer.

The chain recombines TRBV14 with TRBJ1-2; D perhaps matches TRBD1 (5 bases). This CDR3 is 16 amino acids long. V was trimmed by 0 bases and J by 8 bases, leaving 19 bases between them. The V gene's germline CDR1 is SGHDN and CDR2 FVKESK. CDR3 sequence: CASSQDLLGRAGGYTF. CDR3 bases: TGTGCCAGCAGCCAAGATTTGCTGGGCAGGGCCGGGGGCTACACCTTC.

The chain is built from TRBV2 and TRBJ2-1, with a tentative D call TRBD2 (6 bases). Germline values: CDR1 SNHLY, CDR2 FYNNEI. The CDR3 covers 15 residues. The V end lost 1 base, the J end lost 7 bases, and 14 bases lay between the germline ends. The CDR3 nucleotides are TGTGCCAGCAGTGAAGGGGTAGGAGGGTTTAATGAGCAGTTCTTC. It encodes CASSEGVGGFNEQFF. Together with reference TRBV2 and TRBJ2-1, the CDR3 gives the full variable domain: EPEVTQTPSHQVTQMGQEVILRCVPISNHLYFYWYRQILGQKVEFLVSFYNNEISEKSEIFDDQFSVERPDGSNFTLKIRSTKLEDSAMYFCASSEGVGGFNEQFFGPGTRLTVL.

J is TRBJ2-3 and V is TRBV4-2; the D gene is possibly TRBD2 (6 bases). Trimming left V 4 bases short and J 0 bases short, with 14 bases between. The CDR3 is made up of 16 amino acids. Germline CDR1 is LGHNA and CDR2 is YNFKEQ. The CDR3 nucleotides read TGTGCCAGCAGCCCGGGAGCGATCCGGAGCACAGATACGCAGTATTTT. This sequence encodes CASSPGAIRSTDTQYF.

For the CDR3, the DNA is TGTGCCAGCAGTACTAAAGCAGAGTTCTATGGCTACACCTTC. Protein sequence: CASSTKAEFYGYTF. The J gene is TRBJ1-2, the V gene TRBV6-6; D is ambiguous. The CDR3 has 14 amino acids. The germline gives CDR1 MNHNY, CDR2 SVGAGI (reference sequence). Trimming cost V 5 bases and J 4 bases, with 14 bases left between them.

The chain has TRBV7-2 and TRBJ2-1, with 9 bases lining up with TRBD2. Trimming cost V 7 bases and J 7 bases; bases outside gene matches: 11. Looked up from germline, CDR1 is SGHTA and CDR2 is FQGNSA. This CDR3 contains 15 residues. The CDR3 bases are TGTGCCAGCACCTTTAGCGGGAGAAACAGGAATGAGCAGTTCTTC. Amino acids: CASTFSGRNRNEQFF.

The rearrangement joins TRBV9 to TRBJ2-7, with 8 bases lining up with TRBD2. This CDR3 has 15 residues. Germline CDR1 is SGDLS and CDR2 is YYNGEE. The trim removed 3 bases at V and 1 base at J, leaving 6 bases unmatched. Here the CDR3 DNA reads TGTGCCAGCAGCGAGGGACTAGGGGTATCCTACGAGCAGTACTTC. This translates into CASSEGLGVSYEQYF.

V usage is TRBV6-5 and J usage is TRBJ2-1; 10 bases map to TRBD2. Germline V lookup: CDR1 MNHEY, CDR2 SVGAGI. Trimming removed 6 bases from V and 6 bases from J; junction bases left unmatched: 5. The CDR3 consists of 14 residues. CDR3 sequence reads: CASRSGLASNEQFF. The CDR3 region has the DNA TGTGCCAGCAGGTCGGGACTAGCGAGCAATGAGCAGTTCTTC.

In DNA form, the CDR3 reads TGCGCCAGCAGCTTGGTTCTTACTAGCGGGGACGAGCAGTACTTC. As protein: CASSLVLTSGDEQYF. This chain joins TRBV5-1 and TRBJ2-7; 10 nucleotides align to TRBD2. Unmatched junction bases numbered 5, after V lost 0 bases and J lost 5 bases. The CDR3 length is 15 residues. CDR1 is SGHRS and CDR2 is YFSETQ in the germline V gene.

The J gene is TRBJ2-1, the V gene TRBV18, with 12 nucleotides matching TRBD2. The V and J ends lost 3 bases and 9 bases, in that order; junction bases with no gene match: 12. Germline V gene data show CDR1 as KGHSH and CDR2 as LQKENI. The CDR3 consists of 17 residues. The CDR3 DNA sequence: TGTGCCAGCTCACCGATGACTAGCGGGAGTGGGTCTGGTGAGCAGTTCTTC. Its protein product is CASSPMTSGSGSGEQFF. The full variable domain, its missing parts supplied by reference TRBV18 and TRBJ2-1, is NAGVMQNPRHLVRRRGQEARLRCSPMKGHSHVYWYRQLPEEGLKFMVYLQKENIIDESGMPKERFSAEFPKEGPSILRIQQVVRGDSAAYFCASSPMTSGSGSGEQFFGPGTRLTVL.